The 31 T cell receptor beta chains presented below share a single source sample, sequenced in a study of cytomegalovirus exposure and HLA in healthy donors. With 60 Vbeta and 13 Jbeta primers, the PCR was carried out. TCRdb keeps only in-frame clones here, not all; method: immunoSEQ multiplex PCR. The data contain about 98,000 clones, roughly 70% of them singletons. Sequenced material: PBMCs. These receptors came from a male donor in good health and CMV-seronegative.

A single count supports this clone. CDR3 region: CASSLGSRSTDTQYF. The CDR3 nucleotides read TGTGCCAGCAGCTTGGGGAGCAGAAGCACAGATACGCAGTATTTT. The chain combines TRBV5-8 with TRBJ2-3; D call uncertain. CDR1 SGHTS and CDR2 YDEGEE come from the germline V gene. Trimming removed 0 bases at V and 0 bases at J, with 8 bases between. CDR3 length: 15 amino acids.

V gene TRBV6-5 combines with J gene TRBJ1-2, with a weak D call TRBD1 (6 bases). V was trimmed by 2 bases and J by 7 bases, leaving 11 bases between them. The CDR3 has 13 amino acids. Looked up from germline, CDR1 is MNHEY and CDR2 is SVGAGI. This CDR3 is CASSYGGASGYTF. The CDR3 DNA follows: TGTGCCAGCAGTTACGGGGGGGCGTCTGGCTACACCTTC.

The DNA for the CDR3 is TGTGCCAGCAGTCGTACGGGACACAACTATGGCTACACCTTC. As protein: CASSRTGHNYGYTF. The chain carries TRBV6-1 and TRBJ1-2; a possible D gene is TRBD1 (6 bases). The germline V gene has CDR1 MNHNS and CDR2 SASEGT. V lost 5 bases and J lost 2, with 12 bases in between. The CDR3 length is 14 residues.

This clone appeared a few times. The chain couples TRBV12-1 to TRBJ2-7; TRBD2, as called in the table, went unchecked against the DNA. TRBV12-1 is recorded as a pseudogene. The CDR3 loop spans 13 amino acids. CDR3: CASSSGGEYEQYF. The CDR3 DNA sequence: TGTGCCAGCAGCTCCGGCGGGGAGTACGAGCAGTACTTC.

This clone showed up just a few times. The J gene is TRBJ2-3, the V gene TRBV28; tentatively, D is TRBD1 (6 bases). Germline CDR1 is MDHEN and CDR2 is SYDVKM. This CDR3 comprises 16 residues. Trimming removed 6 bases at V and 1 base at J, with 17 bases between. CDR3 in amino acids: CASRLQGGSGTDTQYF. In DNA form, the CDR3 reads TGTGCCAGCAGGCTACAGGGTGGATCTGGCACAGATACGCAGTATTTT.

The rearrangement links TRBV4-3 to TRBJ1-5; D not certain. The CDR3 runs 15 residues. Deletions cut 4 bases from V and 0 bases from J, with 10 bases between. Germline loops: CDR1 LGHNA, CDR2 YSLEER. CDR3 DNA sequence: TGCGCCAGCAGCCGGCAGCGATATAGCAATCAGCCCCAGCATTTT. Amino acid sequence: CASSRQRYSNQPQHF.

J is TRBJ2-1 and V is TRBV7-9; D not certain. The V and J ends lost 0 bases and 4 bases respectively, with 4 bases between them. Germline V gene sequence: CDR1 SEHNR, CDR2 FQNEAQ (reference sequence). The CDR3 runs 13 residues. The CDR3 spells CASSLALYNEQFF. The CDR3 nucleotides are TGTGCCAGCAGCTTAGCCCTTTACAATGAGCAGTTCTTC.

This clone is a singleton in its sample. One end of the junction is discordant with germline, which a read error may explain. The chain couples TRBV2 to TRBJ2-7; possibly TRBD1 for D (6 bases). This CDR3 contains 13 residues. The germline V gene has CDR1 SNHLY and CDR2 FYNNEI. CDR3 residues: CASIEGQSYEQYF. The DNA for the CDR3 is TGTGCCAGCATTGAAGGACAGTCCTACGAGCAGTACTTC.

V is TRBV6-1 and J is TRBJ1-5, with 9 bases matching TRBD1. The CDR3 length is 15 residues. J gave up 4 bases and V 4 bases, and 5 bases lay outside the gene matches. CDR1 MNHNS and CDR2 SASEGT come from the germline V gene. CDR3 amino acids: CASSATGGSNQPQHF. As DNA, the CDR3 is TGTGCCAGCAGTGCCACAGGGGGCTCAAATCAGCCCCAGCATTTT.

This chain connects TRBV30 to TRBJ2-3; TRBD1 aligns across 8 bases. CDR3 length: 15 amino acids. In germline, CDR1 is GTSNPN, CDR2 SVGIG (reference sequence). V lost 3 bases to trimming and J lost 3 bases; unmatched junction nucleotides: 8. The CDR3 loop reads CAWSVRTGTTDTQYF. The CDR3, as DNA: TGTGCCTGGAGCGTAAGGACAGGGACGACAGATACGCAGTATTTT. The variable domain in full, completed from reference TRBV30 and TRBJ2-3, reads SQTIHQWPATLVQPVGSPLSLECTVEGTSNPNLYWYRQAAGRGLQLLFYSVGIGQISSEVPQNLSASRPQDRQFILSSKKLLLSDSGFYLCAWSVRTGTTDTQYFGPGTRLTVL.

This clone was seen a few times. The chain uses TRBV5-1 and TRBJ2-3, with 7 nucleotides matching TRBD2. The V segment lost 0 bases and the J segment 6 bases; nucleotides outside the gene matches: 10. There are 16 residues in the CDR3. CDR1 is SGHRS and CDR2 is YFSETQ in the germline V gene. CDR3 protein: CASSLGHERDADTQYF. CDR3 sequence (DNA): TGCGCCAGCAGCTTGGGTCACGAGCGGGACGCTGATACGCAGTATTTT.

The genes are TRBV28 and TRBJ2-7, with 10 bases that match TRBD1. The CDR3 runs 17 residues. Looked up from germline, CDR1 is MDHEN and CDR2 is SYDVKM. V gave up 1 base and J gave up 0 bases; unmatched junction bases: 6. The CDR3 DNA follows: TGTGCCAGCAGTTTATCCGGGACAGGGGTCCGCTCCTACGAGCAGTACTTC. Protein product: CASSLSGTGVRSYEQYF.

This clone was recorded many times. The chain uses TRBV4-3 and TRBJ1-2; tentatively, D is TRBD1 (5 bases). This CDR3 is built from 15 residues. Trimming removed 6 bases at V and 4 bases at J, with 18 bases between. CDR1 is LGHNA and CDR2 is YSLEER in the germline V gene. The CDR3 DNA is TGCGCCAGCAGACCTGAAAGGGGAGGCAGCTATGGCTACACCTTC. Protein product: CASRPERGGSYGYTF.

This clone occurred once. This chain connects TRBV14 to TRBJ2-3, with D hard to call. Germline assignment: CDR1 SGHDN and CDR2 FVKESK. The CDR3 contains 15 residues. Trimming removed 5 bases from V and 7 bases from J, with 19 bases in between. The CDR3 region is CASSTNLPTAYTQYF. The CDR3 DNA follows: TGTGCCAGCAGCACCAATCTACCTACTGCATATACGCAGTATTTT.

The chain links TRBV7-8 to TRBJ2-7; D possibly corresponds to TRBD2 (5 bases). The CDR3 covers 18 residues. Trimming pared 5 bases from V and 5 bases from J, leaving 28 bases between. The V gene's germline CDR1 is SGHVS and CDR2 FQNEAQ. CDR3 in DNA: TGTGCCAGCAGCCTCCGCCCGTTCACCGGGGTCCAGCGTGACGAGCAGTACTTC. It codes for CASSLRPFTGVQRDEQYF.

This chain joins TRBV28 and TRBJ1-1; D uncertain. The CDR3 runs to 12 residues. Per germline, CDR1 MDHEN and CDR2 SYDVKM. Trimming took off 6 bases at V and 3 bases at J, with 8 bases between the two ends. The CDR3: CASRRRYTEAFF. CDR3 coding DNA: TGTGCCAGCAGACGTCGGTACACTGAAGCTTTCTTT.

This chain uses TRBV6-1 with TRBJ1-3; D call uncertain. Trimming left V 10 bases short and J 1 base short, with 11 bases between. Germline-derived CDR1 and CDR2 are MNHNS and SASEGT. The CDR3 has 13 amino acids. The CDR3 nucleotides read TGTGCCACCTGGGGAGCATCTGGAAACACCATATATTTT. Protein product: CATWGASGNTIYF.

The CDR3 DNA is TGCAGCGTTGATTGGTTGTCTCTCGGTGAGCAGTTCTTC. It encodes CSVDWLSLGEQFF. The V and J genes are TRBV29-1 and TRBJ2-1, with D unresolved. Trimming removed 3 bases at V and 9 bases at J, with 15 bases between. Germline V lookup: CDR1 SQVTM, CDR2 ANQGSEA. The CDR3 extends over 13 amino acids.

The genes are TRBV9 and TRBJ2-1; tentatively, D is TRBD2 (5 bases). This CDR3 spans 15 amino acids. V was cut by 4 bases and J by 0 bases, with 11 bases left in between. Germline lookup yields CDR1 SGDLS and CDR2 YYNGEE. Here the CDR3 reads CASSPGSSSYNEQFF. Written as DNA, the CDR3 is TGTGCCAGCAGCCCGGGGTCCAGCTCCTACAATGAGCAGTTCTTC. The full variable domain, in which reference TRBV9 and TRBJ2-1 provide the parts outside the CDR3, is DSGVTQTPKHLITATGQRVTLRCSPRSGDLSVYWYQQSLDQGLQFLIQYYNGEERAKGNILERFSAQQFPDLHSELNLSSLELGDSALYFCASSPGSSSYNEQFFGPGTRLTVL.

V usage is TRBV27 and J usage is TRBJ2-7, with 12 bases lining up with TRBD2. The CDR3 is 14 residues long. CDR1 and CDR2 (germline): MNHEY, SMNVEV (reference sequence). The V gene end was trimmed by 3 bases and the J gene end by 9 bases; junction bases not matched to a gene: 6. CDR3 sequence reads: CASSLAGLAGWQYF. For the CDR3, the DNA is TGTGCCAGCAGTTTGGCTGGACTAGCGGGATGGCAGTACTTC.

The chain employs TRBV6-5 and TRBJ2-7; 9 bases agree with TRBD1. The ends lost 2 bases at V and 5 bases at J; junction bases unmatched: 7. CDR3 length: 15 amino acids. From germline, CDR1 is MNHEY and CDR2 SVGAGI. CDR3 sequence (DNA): TGTGCCAGCAGTTACGATTACAGGGGGCGACACGAGCAGTACTTC. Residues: CASSYDYRGRHEQYF.

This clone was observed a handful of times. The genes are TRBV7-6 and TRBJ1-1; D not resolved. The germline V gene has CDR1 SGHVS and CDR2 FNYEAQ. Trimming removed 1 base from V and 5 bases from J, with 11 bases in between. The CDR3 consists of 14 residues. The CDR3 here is CASSLVKGETEAFF. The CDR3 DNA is TGTGCCAGCAGCTTAGTCAAGGGAGAGACTGAAGCTTTCTTT.

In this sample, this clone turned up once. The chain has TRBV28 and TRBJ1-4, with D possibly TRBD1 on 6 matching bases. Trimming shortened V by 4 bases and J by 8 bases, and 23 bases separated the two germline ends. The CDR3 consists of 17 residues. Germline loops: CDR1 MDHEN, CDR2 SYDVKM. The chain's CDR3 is CASSSVRSGDVGEKLFF. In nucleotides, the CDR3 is TGTGCCAGCAGTTCGGTTCGATCAGGGGACGTAGGAGAAAAACTGTTTTTT.

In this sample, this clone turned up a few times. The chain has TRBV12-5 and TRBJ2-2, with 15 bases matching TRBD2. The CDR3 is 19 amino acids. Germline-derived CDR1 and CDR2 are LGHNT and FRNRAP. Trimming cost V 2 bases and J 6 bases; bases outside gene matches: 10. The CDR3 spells CASGLSLGLAGGVAGELFF. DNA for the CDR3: TGTGCTAGTGGTTTGTCCCTGGGACTAGCGGGAGGAGTCGCCGGGGAGCTGTTTTTT.

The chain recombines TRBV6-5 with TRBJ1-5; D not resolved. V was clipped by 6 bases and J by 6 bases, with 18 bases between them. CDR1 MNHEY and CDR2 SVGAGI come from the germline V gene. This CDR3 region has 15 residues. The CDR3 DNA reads TGTGCCAGCAGCTCAGGAAGTGAGGGAGTTCAGCCCCAGCATTTT. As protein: CASSSGSEGVQPQHF.

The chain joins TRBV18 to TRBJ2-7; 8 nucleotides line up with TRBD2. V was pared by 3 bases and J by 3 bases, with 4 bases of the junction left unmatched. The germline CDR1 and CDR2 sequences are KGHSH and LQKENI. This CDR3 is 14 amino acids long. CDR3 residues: CASSPSLAGYEQYF. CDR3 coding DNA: TGTGCCAGCTCACCTAGCCTAGCGGGCTACGAGCAGTACTTC.

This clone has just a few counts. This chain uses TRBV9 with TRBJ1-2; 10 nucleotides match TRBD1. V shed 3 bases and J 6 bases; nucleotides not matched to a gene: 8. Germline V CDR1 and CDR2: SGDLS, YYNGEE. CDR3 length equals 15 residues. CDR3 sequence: CASSAPGQGPHGYTF. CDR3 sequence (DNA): TGTGCCAGCAGCGCCCCGGGACAGGGGCCCCATGGCTACACCTTC.

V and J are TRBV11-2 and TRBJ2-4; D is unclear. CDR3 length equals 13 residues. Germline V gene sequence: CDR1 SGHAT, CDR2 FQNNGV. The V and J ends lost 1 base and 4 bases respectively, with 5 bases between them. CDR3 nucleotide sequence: TGTGCCAGCAGCTTAGGGCCAAAAAACATTCAGTACTTC. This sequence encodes CASSLGPKNIQYF.

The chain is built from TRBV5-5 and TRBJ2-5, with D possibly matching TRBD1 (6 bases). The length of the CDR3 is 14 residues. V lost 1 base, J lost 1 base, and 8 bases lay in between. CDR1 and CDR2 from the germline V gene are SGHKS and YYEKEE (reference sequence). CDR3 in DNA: TGTGCCAGCAGCTTGCACAGGGTCCAAGAGACCCAGTACTTC. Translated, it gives CASSLHRVQETQYF.

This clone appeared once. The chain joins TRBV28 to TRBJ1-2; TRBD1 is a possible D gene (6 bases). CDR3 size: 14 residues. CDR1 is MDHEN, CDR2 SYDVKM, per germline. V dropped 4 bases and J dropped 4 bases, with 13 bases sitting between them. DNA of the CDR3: TGTGCCAGCAGTTCCCCGGACAGCTTCTATGGCTACACCTTC. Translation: CASSSPDSFYGYTF.

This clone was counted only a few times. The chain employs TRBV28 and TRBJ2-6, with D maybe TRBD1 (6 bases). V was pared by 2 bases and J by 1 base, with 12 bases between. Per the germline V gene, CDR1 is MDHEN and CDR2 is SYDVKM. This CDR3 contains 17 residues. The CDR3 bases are TGTGCCAGCAGTTTAGTCAGGGGCAGGTCTGGGGCCAACGTCCTGACTTTC. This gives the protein CASSLVRGRSGANVLTF. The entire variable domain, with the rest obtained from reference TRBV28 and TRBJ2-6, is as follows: DVKVTQSSRYLVKRTGEKVFLECVQDMDHENMFWYRQDPGLGLRLIYFSYDVKMKEKGDIPEGYSVSREKKERFSLILESASTNQTSMYLCASSLVRGRSGANVLTFGAGSRLTVL.